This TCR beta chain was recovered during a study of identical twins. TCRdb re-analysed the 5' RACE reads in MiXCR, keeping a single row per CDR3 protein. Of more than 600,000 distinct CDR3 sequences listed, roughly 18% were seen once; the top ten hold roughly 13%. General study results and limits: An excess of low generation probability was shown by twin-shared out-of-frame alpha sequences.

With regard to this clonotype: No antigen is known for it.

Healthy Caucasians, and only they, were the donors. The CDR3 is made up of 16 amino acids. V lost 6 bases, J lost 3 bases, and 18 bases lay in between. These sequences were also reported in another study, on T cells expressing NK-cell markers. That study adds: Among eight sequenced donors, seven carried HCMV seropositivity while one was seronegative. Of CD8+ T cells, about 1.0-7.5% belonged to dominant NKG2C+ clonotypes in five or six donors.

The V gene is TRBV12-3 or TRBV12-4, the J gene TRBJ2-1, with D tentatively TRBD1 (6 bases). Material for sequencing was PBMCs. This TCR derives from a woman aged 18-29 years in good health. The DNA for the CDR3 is TGTGCCAGCAGCTCGGGTGGGGGCGGTCGCTACAATGAGCAGTTCTTC. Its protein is CASSSGGGGRYNEQFF.